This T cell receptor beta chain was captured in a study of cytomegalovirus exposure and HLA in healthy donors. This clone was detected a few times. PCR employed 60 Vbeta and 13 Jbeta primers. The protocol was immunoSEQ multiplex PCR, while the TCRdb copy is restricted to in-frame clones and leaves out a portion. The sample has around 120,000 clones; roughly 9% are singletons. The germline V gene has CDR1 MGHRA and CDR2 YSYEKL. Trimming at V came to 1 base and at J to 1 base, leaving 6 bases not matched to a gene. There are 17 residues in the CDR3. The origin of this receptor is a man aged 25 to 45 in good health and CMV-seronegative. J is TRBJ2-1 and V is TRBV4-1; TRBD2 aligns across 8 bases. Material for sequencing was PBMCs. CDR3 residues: CASSQGGTSGSYNEQFF. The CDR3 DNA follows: TGCGCCAGCAGCCAAGGCGGAACTAGCGGATCCTACAATGAGCAGTTCTTC.